This record concerns one T cell receptor beta chain sequence. Its target is not known. V lost 9 bases to trimming and J lost 2 bases, with 7 bases between them. Germline CDR1 is MDHEN and CDR2 is SYDVKM. The CDR3 totals 11 residues. This entry is derived from a study of cytomegalovirus exposure and HLA in healthy donors. Whole-study results and caveats: The authors judged a highly shared variant cluster likely a sequencing artifact. Cytomegalovirus-associated status was assigned to 150 to 200 TCR beta chains. In a later analysis, common viral pathogens appeared linked to several of the most significant clusters.

PCR was performed using 60 Vbeta and 13 Jbeta primers. Using immunoSEQ multiplex PCR, the repertoire was profiled, and TCRdb retains in-frame clones only, with some absent. The sample has around 200,000 clones, 65% to 90% seen once; the top ten hold roughly 1.5%. The origin of this receptor is a girl under 18 in good health and CMV-seronegative. Source material: PBMCs. The chain joins TRBV28 to TRBJ1-2, with unresolved D. The CDR3 coding sequence is TGTGCCAGTCTAGCCAACTATGGCTACACCTTC. Its protein is CASLANYGYTF.